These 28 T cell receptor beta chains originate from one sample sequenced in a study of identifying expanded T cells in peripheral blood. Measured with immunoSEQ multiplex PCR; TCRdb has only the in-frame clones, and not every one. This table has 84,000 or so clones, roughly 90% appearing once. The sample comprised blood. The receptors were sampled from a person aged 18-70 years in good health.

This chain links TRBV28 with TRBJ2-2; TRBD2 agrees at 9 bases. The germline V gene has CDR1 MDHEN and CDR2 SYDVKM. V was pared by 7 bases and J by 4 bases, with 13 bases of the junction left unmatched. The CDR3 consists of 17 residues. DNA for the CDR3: TGTGCCAGCACCCAGTATGGGCTAGCGGGATTCACCGGGGAGCTGTTTTTT. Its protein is CASTQYGLAGFTGELFF.

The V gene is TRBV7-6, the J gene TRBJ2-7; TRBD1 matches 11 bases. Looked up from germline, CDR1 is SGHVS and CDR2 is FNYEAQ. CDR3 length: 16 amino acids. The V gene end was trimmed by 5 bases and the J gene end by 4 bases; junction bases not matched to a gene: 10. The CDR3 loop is CASSRMPGQGEYEQYF. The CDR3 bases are TGTGCCAGCAGCCGTATGCCGGGACAGGGGGAGTACGAGCAGTACTTC.

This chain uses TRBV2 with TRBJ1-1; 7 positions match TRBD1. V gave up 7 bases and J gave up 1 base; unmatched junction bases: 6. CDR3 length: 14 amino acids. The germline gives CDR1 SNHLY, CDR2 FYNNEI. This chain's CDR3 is CASTRTGENTEAFF. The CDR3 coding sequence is TGTGCCAGCACCAGAACAGGGGAGAACACTGAAGCTTTCTTT.

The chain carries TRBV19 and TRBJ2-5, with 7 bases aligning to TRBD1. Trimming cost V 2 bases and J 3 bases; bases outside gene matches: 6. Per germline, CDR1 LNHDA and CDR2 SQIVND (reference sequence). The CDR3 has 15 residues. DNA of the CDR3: TGTGCCAGTAGTATAACCGGGACAGCTAAAGAGACCCAGTACTTC. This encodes CASSITGTAKETQYF.

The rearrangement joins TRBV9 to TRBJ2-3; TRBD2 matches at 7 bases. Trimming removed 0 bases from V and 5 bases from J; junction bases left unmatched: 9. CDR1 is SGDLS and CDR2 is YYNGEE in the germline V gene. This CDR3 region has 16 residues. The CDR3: CASSVATREGRDTQYF. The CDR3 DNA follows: TGTGCCAGCAGCGTAGCTACGAGGGAGGGGAGAGATACGCAGTATTTT.

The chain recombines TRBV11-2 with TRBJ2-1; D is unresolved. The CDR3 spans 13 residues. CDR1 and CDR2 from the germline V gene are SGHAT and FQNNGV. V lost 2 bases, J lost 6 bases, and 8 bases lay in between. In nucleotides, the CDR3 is TGTGCCAGCAGCTTATCTCCTCTCAATGAGCAGTTCTTC. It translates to CASSLSPLNEQFF.

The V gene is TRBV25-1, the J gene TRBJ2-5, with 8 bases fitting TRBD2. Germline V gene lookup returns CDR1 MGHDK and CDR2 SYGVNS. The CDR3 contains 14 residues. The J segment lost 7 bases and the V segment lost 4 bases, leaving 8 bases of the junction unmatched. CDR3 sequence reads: CASSAGLAVPTQYF. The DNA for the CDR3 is TGTGCCAGCAGTGCTGGACTAGCAGTTCCGACCCAGTACTTC.

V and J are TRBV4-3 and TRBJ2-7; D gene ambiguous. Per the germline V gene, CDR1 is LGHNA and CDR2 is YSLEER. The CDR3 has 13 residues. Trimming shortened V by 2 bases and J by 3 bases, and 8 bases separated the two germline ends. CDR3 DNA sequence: TGCGCCAGCAGCCAATCCAGATTCTACGAGCAGTACTTC. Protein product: CASSQSRFYEQYF.

Here the CDR3 DNA reads TGTGCCTGCCCTTTGGGTAATAATTCACCCCTCCACTTT. It is translated as CACPLGNNSPLHF. The chain combines TRBV30 with TRBJ1-6; D is undetermined. Germline lookup yields CDR1 GTSNPN and CDR2 SVGIG (reference sequence). With 6 bases removed from V and 5 bases from J, the gap between germline ends came to 11 bases. The CDR3 runs 13 residues.

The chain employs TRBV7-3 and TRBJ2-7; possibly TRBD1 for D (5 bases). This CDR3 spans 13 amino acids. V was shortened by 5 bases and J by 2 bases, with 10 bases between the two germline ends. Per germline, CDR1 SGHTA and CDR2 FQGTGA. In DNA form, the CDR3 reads TGTGCCAGCAGCCCCGACAGAACCTACGAGCAGTACTTC. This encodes CASSPDRTYEQYF. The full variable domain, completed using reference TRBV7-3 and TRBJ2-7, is GAGVSQTPSNKVTEKGKYVELRCDPISGHTALYWYRQSLGQGPEFLIYFQGTGAADDSGLPNDRFFAVRPEGSVSTLKIQRTERGDSAVYLCASSPDRTYEQYFGPGTRLTVT.

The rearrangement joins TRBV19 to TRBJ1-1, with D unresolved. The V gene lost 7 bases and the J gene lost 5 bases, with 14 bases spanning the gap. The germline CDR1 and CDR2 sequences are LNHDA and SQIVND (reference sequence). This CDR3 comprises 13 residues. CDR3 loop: CASKRVGKTEAFF. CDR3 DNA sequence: TGTGCCAGTAAGAGGGTGGGGAAGACTGAAGCTTTCTTT.

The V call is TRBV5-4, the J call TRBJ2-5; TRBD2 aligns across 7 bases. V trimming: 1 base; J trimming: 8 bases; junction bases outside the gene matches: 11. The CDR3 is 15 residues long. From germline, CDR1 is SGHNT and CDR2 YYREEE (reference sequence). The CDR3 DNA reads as TGTGCCAGCAGCTTGCGGGGACTACCTCTAATAACCCAGTACTTC. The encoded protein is CASSLRGLPLITQYF.

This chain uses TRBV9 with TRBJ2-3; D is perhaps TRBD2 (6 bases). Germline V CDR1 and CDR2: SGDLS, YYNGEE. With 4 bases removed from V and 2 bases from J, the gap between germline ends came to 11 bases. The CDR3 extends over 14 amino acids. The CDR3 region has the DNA TGTGCCAGCAGCCGGAGGGCCTCCACAGATACGCAGTATTTT. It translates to CASSRRASTDTQYF.

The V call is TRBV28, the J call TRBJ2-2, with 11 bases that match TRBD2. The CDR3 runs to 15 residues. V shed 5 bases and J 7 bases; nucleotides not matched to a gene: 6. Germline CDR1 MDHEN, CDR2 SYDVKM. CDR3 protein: CASSVAGGRSGELFF. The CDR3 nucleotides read TGTGCCAGCAGTGTAGCGGGAGGGCGGAGCGGGGAGCTGTTTTTT.

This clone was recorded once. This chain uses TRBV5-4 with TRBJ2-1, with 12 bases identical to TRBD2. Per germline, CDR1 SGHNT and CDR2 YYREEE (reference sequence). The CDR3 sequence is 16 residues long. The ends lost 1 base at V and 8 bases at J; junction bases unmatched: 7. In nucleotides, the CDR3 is TGTGCCAGCAGCTTGCCACTAGCGGGGGGAATTTATGAGCAGTTCTTC. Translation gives CASSLPLAGGIYEQFF.

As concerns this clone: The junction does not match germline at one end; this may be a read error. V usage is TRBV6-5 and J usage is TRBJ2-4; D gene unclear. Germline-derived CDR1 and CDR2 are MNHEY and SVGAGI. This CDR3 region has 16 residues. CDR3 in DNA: TGTGCCAGCAGTAACTCACCTGACACGGCCAAAAACATTCAGTACTTC. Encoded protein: CASSNSPDTAKNIQYF.

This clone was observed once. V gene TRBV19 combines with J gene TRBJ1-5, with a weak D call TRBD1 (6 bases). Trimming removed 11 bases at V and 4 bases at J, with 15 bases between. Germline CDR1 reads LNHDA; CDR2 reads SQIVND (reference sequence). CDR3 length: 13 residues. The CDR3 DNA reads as TGTGCCGCCTCGGACAGACGGAATCAGCCCCAGCATTTT. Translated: CAASDRRNQPQHF.

CDR3 DNA: TGTGCCAGCAGCTTAGACAGGGAAGAGACCCAGTACTTC. It translates to CASSLDREETQYF. The chain links TRBV7-9 to TRBJ2-5; D may be TRBD1 (6 bases). Germline-derived CDR1 and CDR2 are SEHNR and FQNEAQ (reference sequence). Trimming removed 1 base at V and 3 bases at J, with 6 bases between. This CDR3 contains 13 residues. The whole variable domain, filled in from reference TRBV7-9 and TRBJ2-5, reads DTGVSQNPRHKITKRGQNVTFRCDPISEHNRLYWYRQTLGQGPEFLTYFQNEAQLEKSRLLSDRFSAERPKGSFSTLEIQRTEQGDSAMYLCASSLDREETQYFGPGTRLLVL.

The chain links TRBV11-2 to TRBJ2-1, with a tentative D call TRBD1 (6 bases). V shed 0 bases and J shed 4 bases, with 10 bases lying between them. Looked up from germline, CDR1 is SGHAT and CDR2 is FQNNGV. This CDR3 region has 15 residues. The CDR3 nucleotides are TGTGCCAGCAGCTTAGAACAGGGACAATACAATGAGCAGTTCTTC. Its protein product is CASSLEQGQYNEQFF.

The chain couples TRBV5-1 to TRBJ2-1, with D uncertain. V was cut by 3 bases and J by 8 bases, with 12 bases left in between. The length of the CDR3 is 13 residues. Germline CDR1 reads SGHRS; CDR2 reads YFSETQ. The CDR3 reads CASSSPKGDEQFF. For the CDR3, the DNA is TGCGCCAGCAGCTCACCGAAGGGTGATGAGCAGTTCTTC.

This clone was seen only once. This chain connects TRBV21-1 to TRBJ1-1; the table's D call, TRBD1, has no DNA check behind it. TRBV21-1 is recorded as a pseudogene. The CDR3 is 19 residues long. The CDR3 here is CASSKWDRGLGAKNTEAFF. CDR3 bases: TGTGCCAGCAGCAAATGGGACCGAGGGTTGGGGGCAAAGAACACTGAAGCTTTCTTT.

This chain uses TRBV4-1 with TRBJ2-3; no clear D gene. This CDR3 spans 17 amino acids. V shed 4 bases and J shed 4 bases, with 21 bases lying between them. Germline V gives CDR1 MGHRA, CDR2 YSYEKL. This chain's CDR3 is CASSPLRILVPADTQYF. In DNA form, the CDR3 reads TGCGCCAGCAGCCCCTTAAGAATCCTAGTTCCTGCAGATACGCAGTATTTT.

The CDR3 DNA reads as TGTGCCAGTAGTATCAAATTCGCCTCTGGAAACACCATATATTTT. Translation: CASSIKFASGNTIYF. The chain is built from TRBV19 and TRBJ1-3; D is unresolved. V lost 3 bases and J lost 0, with 9 bases in between. Germline values: CDR1 LNHDA, CDR2 SQIVND (reference sequence). The CDR3 covers 15 residues.

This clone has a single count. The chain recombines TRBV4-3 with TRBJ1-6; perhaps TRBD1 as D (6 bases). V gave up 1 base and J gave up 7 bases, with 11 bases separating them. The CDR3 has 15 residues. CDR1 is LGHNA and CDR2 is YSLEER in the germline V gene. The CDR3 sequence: CASSQVTGYNSPLHF. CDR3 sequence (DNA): TGCGCCAGCAGCCAAGTGACAGGTTACAATTCACCCCTCCACTTT.

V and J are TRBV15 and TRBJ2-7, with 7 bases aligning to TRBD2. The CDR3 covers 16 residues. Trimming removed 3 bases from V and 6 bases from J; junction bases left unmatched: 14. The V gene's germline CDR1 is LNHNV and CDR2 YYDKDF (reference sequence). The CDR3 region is CATSRGGTSAVGEQYF. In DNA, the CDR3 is TGTGCCACCAGCAGGGGCGGTACTAGCGCGGTAGGCGAGCAGTACTTC.

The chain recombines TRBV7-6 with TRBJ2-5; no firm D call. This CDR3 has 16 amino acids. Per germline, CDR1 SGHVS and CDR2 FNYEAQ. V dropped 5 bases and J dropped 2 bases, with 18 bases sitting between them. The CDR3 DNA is TGTGCCAGCAGCCCACCCCCGTGGGGAAGGCAAGAGACCCAGTACTTC. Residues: CASSPPPWGRQETQYF. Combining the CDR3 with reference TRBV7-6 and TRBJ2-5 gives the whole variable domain GAGVSQSPRYKVTKRGQDVALRCDPISGHVSLYWYRQALGQGPEFLTYFNYEAQQDKSGLPNDRFSAERPEGSISTLTIQRTEQRDSAMYRCASSPPPWGRQETQYFGPGTRLLVL.

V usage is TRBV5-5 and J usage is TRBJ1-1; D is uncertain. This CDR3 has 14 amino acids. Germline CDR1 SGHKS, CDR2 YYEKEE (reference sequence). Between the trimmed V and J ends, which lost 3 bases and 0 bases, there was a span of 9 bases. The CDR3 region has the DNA TGTGCCAGCAGCTCGGAGGGAATGAACACTGAAGCTTTCTTT. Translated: CASSSEGMNTEAFF.

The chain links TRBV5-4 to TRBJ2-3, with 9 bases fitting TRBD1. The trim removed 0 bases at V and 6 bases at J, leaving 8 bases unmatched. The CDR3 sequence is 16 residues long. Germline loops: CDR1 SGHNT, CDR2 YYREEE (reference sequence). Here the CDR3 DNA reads TGTGCCAGCAGCTTGGGAGAGACAGGGGGTTGGGATACGCAGTATTTT. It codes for CASSLGETGGWDTQYF.